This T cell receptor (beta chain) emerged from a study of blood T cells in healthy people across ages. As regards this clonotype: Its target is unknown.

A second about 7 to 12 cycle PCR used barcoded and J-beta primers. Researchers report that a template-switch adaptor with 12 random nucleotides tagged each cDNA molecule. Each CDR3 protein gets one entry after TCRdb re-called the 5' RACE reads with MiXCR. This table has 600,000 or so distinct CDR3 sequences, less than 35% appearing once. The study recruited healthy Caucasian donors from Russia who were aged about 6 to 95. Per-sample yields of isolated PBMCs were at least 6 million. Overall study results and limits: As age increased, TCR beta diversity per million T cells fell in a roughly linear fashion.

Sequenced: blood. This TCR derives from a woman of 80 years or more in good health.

The CDR3 spells CASSPGQGDTGELFF. DNA of the CDR3: TGTGCCAGCAGCCCGGGACAGGGGGACACCGGGGAGCTGTTTTTT. J is TRBJ2-2 and V is TRBV6-6; 11 bases line up with TRBD1. This CDR3 spans 15 amino acids. In germline, CDR1 is MNHNY, CDR2 SVGAGI (reference sequence). Unmatched junction bases numbered 3, after V lost 6 bases and J lost 3 bases.